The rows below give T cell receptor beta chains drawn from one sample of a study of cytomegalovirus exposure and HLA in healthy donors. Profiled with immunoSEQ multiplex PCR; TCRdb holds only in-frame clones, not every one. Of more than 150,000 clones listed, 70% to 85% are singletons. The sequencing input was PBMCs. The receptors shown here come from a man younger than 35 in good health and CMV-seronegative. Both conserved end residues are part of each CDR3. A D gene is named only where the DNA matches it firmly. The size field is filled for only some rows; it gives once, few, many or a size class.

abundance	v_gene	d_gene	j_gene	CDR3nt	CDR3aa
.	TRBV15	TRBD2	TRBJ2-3	TGTGCCACCAGCAGAAATAGCGGGGTGAGCACAGATACGCAGTATTTT	CATSRNSGVSTDTQYF
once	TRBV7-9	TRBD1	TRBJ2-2	TGTGCCAGCAGGCCGACAGGGGGCACCGGGGAGCTGTTTTTT	CASRPTGGTGELFF
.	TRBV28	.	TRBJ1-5	TGTGCCAGCAGTTCGGAGGAGAGCAATCAGCCCCAGCATTTT	CASSSEESNQPQHF
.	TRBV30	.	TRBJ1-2	TGTGCCTGGAGTGTACAGGGTTATGGCTACACCTTC	CAWSVQGYGYTF
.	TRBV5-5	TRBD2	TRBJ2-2	TGTGCCAGCAGCTGGGGAGCGGGAGGCACCGGGGAGCTGTTTTTT	CASSWGAGGTGELFF
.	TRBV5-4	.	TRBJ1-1	TGTGCCAGCAGTTTCGGGACTGCCACTGAAGCTTTCTTT	CASSFGTATEAFF
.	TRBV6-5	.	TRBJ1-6	TGTGCCAGCAGTTACTCGGCAGGGGCGGGTTCACCCCTCCACTTT	CASSYSAGAGSPLHF
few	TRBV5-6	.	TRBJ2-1	TGTGCCAGCAGCCGGGACACCTACAATGAGCAGTTCTTC	CASSRDTYNEQFF
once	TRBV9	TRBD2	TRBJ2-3	TGTGCCAGCAGCGTAACCCCGACGGGAGGGGCAGATACGCAGTATTTT	CASSVTPTGGADTQYF
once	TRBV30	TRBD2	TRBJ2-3	TGTGCCTGTCATCTAGCGGGGGTTTCTAGCACAGATACGCAGTATTTT	CACHLAGVSSTDTQYF
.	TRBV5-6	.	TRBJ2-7	TGTGCCAGCAGTCCGAATCTCAGTGACGAGCAGTACTTC	CASSPNLSDEQYF
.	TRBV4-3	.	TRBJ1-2	TGCGCCAGCAGCCAAGGAGGTTGGATGGATGGCTACACCTTC	CASSQGGWMDGYTF
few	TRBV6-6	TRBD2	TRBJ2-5	TGTGCCAGCAGTTCAAAGGGGCGGGGGGCCCAAGAGACCCAGTACTTC	CASSSKGRGAQETQYF
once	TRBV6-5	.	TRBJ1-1	TGTGCCAGCAGTTCTCCAGGGTCTCACACTGAAGCTTTCTTT	CASSSPGSHTEAFF
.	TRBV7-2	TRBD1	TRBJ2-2	TGTGCCAGCAGCTTAGCCTCGGCAAGACAGGGAACCGGGGAGCTGTTTTTT	CASSLASARQGTGELFF
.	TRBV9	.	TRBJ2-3	TGTGCCAGCAGCGTAACTTCCCGCACAGATACGCAGTATTTT	CASSVTSRTDTQYF
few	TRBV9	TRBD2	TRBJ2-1	TGTGCCAGCAGCCCGAAGACTAGCGGGGGGCCCAGCTCCTACAATGAGCAGTTCTTC	CASSPKTSGGPSSYNEQFF
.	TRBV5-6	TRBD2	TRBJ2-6	TGTGCCAGCAGGGGACTAGCGGGGCACTCTGGGGCCAACGTCCTGACTTTC	CASRGLAGHSGANVLTF
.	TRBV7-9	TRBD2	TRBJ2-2	TGTGCCAGCAGCTTAACTGTGACTAGCGGGGGCCTAAACACCGGGGAGCTGTTTTTT	CASSLTVTSGGLNTGELFF
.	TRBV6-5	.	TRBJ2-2	TGTGCCAGCAGTTACGGGCGGGCGAACACCGGGGAGCTGTTTTTT	CASSYGRANTGELFF
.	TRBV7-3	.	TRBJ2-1	TGTGCCAGCAGCTCCCAGGGTACCTACAATGAGCAGTTCTTC	CASSSQGTYNEQFF
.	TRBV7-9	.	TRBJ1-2	TGTGCCAGCACCAACGCAGGTCATGGCTACACCTTC	CASTNAGHGYTF
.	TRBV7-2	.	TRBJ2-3	TGTGCCAGCAGCTTACGACAGACCACAGATACGCAGTATTTT	CASSLRQTTDTQYF
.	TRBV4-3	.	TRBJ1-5	TGCGCCAGCAGCCAAATGCAGGGATATCAGCCCCAGCATTTT	CASSQMQGYQPQHF
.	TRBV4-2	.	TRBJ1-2	TGTGCCAGCAGCCCAGGGTCCTATGGGAGGGGCTACACCTTC	CASSPGSYGRGYTF
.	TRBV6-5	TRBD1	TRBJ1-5	TGTGCCAGCAGGGGACAGGGGGCGAGCAATCAGCCCCAGCATTTT	CASRGQGASNQPQHF
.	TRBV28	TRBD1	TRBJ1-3	TGTGCCAGCAGCCTGGGGACAGGCGGGGGAAACACCATATATTTT	CASSLGTGGGNTIYF
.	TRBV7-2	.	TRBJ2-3	TGTGCCAGCAGCTTAGCAACGTCGGAGCCAGATACGCAGTATTTT	CASSLATSEPDTQYF
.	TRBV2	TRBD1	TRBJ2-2	TGTGCCAGCAAAGGACAGGGGACGAACACCGGGGAGCTGTTTTTT	CASKGQGTNTGELFF
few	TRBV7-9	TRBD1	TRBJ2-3	TGTGCCAGCAGCTCATCGACAGGGTGGCCAGATACGCAGTATTTT	CASSSSTGWPDTQYF
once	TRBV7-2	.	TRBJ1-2	TGTGCCAGCAGCGAATGGACAGCCAACTATGGCTACACCTTC	CASSEWTANYGYTF
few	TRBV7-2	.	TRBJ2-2	TGTGCCAGCAGCTTAGTCAGGGGGAACACCGGGGAGCTGTTTTTT	CASSLVRGNTGELFF
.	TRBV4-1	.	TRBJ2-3	TGCGCCAGCAGCCGGGTAGGACAGCCGGTAACAGATACGCAGTATTTT	CASSRVGQPVTDTQYF
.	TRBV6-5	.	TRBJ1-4	TGTGCCAGCAGTTATACCCCAGGGATGAATGAAAAACTGTTTTTT	CASSYTPGMNEKLFF
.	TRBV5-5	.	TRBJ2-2	TGTGCCAGCAGCTTCAGTGGCGGGGAGCTGTTTTTT	CASSFSGGELFF
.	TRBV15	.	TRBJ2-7	TGTGCCACCAGCAGAGACGGGAACCACGAGCAGTACTTC	CATSRDGNHEQYF
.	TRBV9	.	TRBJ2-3	TGTGCCAGTCAGAGGGGTACTAGCACAGCTAGCACAGATACGCAGTATTTT	CASQRGTSTASTDTQYF